One sample yielded the 15 T cell receptor beta chains listed below, sequenced in a study of cytomegalovirus exposure and HLA in healthy donors. PCR primers comprised 60 Vbeta and 13 Jbeta primers. Only in-frame clones appear in the TCRdb table, and some are missing; sequencing was by immunoSEQ multiplex PCR. The table lists some 110,000 clones, approximately 70% of them singletons. Sequencing was carried out using PBMCs. All receptors come from a man younger than 30 in good health and CMV-seronegative.

The rearrangement uses TRBV13 and TRBJ1-3; D not resolved. There are 14 residues in the CDR3. The germline CDR1 and CDR2 sequences are PRHDT and FYEKMQ (reference sequence). With 5 bases removed from V and 2 bases from J, the gap between germline ends came to 10 bases. CDR3 region: CASSLQSAGNTIYF. The CDR3 DNA reads TGTGCCAGCAGCCTCCAATCAGCTGGAAACACCATATATTTT. The whole variable domain, filled in from reference TRBV13 and TRBJ1-3, reads AAGVIQSPRHLIKEKRETATLKCYPIPRHDTVYWYQQGPGQDPQFLISFYEKMQSDKGSIPDRFSAQQFSDYHSELNMSSLELGDSALYFCASSLQSAGNTIYFGEGSWLTVV.

This clone was picked up a small number of times. The V gene is TRBV28, the J gene TRBJ1-5; 7 bases align to TRBD1. The CDR3 contains 17 residues. The trim removed 7 bases at V and 0 bases at J, leaving 12 bases unmatched. Germline V gene data show CDR1 as MDHEN and CDR2 as SYDVKM. The CDR3, as DNA: TGTGCCAGCACCATACAGGGGAGTGGCGTTAGCAATCAGCCCCAGCATTTT. Translation gives CASTIQGSGVSNQPQHF.

The chain has TRBV5-6 and TRBJ2-7, with D unclear. Trimming removed 1 base at V and 3 bases at J, with 11 bases between. The CDR3 is 14 residues long. Germline CDR1 is SGHDT and CDR2 is YYEEEE. The CDR3 sequence is CASSLPKRGYEQYF. CDR3 coding DNA: TGTGCCAGCAGCTTGCCAAAGCGAGGCTACGAGCAGTACTTC.

V is TRBV11-2 and J is TRBJ1-2; 9 positions match TRBD1. The ends lost 5 bases at V and 8 bases at J; junction bases unmatched: 12. CDR3 length equals 15 residues. Germline V gene lookup returns CDR1 SGHAT and CDR2 FQNNGV. The CDR3, as DNA: TGTGCCAGCAGCACGCCGAGGGACAGGGCCGGGGGCTACACCTTC. Translated, it gives CASSTPRDRAGGYTF. Full variable domain (rest looked up from reference TRBV11-2 and TRBJ1-2): EAGVAQSPRYKIIEKRQSVAFWCNPISGHATLYWYQQILGQGPKLLIQFQNNGVVDDSQLPKDRFSAERLKGVDSTLKIQPAKLEDSAVYLCASSTPRDRAGGYTFGSGTRLTVV.

This chain connects TRBV5-6 to TRBJ1-1; D is ambiguous. This CDR3 has 15 amino acids. CDR1 and CDR2 from the germline V gene are SGHDT and YYEEEE. V lost 0 bases to trimming and J lost 0 bases, with 9 bases between them. CDR3 loop: CASSLAVRMNTEAFF. In nucleotides, the CDR3 is TGTGCCAGCAGCTTGGCGGTCAGGATGAACACTGAAGCTTTCTTT.

The table lists this clone with a few counts. V is TRBV4-2 and J is TRBJ1-2, with D unresolved. Per the germline V gene, CDR1 is LGHNA and CDR2 is YNFKEQ. This CDR3 spans 16 amino acids. Trimming cost V 0 bases and J 0 bases, with 11 bases left between them. CDR3 DNA: TGTGCCAGCAGCCAAGATTTGGCAGGCGCTAACTATGGCTACACCTTC. It is translated as CASSQDLAGANYGYTF.

This clone was counted a few times. The chain couples TRBV6-4 to TRBJ2-3, with 7 bases aligning to TRBD1. The J segment lost 7 bases and the V segment lost 5 bases, leaving 12 bases of the junction unmatched. The CDR3 extends over 15 amino acids. Germline V gene data show CDR1 as MRHNA and CDR2 as SNTAGT. This chain's CDR3 is CASSCRDRQIHTQYF. The CDR3 region has the DNA TGTGCCAGCAGTTGCCGGGACAGACAGATTCATACGCAGTATTTT.

This clone was observed a handful of times. This rearrangement joins TRBV7-2 to TRBJ1-4; a weak D match, TRBD1 (5 bases). V was clipped by 1 base and J by 6 bases, with 12 bases between them. There are 15 residues in the CDR3. Germline CDR1 reads SGHTA; CDR2 reads FQGNSA. The CDR3 bases are TGTGCCAGCAGCTTAGGGCAGGGCTTAGATGAAAAACTGTTTTTT. This codes for CASSLGQGLDEKLFF. The full variable domain, completed using reference TRBV7-2 and TRBJ1-4, is GAGVSQSPSNKVTEKGKDVELRCDPISGHTALYWYRQSLGQGLEFLIYFQGNSAPDKSGLPSDRFSAERTGGSVSTLTIQRTQQEDSAVYLCASSLGQGLDEKLFFGSGTQLSVL.

The J gene is TRBJ1-3, the V gene TRBV28; 8 bases map to TRBD1. CDR3 length equals 11 residues. Trimming removed 11 bases from V and 7 bases from J; junction bases left unmatched: 4. CDR1 MDHEN and CDR2 SYDVKM come from the germline V gene. The CDR3, as DNA: TGTGCCGGAAACAGGGGGAACACCATATATTTT. Its protein is CAGNRGNTIYF.

The chain recombines TRBV25-1 with TRBJ2-7; D remains unclear. CDR3 length: 11 residues. The germline V and J ends were trimmed by 10 bases and 1 base, with 8 bases remaining between them. From germline, CDR1 is MGHDK and CDR2 SYGVNS. The CDR3 DNA sequence: TGTGCCACCGCGGAATCCTACGAGCAGTACTTC. Translation: CATAESYEQYF.

The chain couples TRBV4-1 to TRBJ2-7; D gene uncertain. Germline V gives CDR1 MGHRA, CDR2 YSYEKL. This CDR3 comprises 12 residues. V lost 4 bases and J 3 bases, leaving 7 bases between the germline ends. The CDR3 coding sequence is TGCGCCAGCAGCCCACCCAGCTACGAGCAGTACTTC. It translates to CASSPPSYEQYF.

This clone was picked up a small number of times. The V gene is TRBV4-1, the J gene TRBJ1-3; D may be TRBD1 (5 bases). CDR1 MGHRA and CDR2 YSYEKL come from the germline V gene. Trimming pared 5 bases from V and 4 bases from J, leaving 9 bases between. This CDR3 is 13 amino acids long. The CDR3 protein is CASSSRQGNTIYF. CDR3 DNA sequence: TGCGCCAGCAGCAGCCGACAGGGAAACACCATATATTTT.

The chain links TRBV30 to TRBJ1-1, with D unresolved. Germline-derived CDR1 and CDR2 are GTSNPN and SVGIG (reference sequence). The germline V and J ends were trimmed by 0 bases and 3 bases, with 8 bases remaining between them. The CDR3 is 13 residues long. Here the CDR3 DNA reads TGTGCCTGGAGTGTATTTATTTACACTGAAGCTTTCTTT. Translated, it gives CAWSVFIYTEAFF.

V gene TRBV29-1 combines with J gene TRBJ2-7; D is ambiguous. Trimming stripped 7 bases from V and 0 bases from J, with 7 bases between. In germline, CDR1 is SQVTM, CDR2 ANQGSEA. This CDR3 has 11 residues. The CDR3 DNA reads TGCAGCGGCGTACGCTCCTACGAGCAGTACTTC. Translating it yields CSGVRSYEQYF.

V usage is TRBV27 and J usage is TRBJ2-3, with 12 bases lining up with TRBD2. The junction had 17 bases not matched to a gene; V was cut back by 5 bases and J by 8 bases. CDR3 length: 18 residues. Germline V gene data show CDR1 as MNHEY and CDR2 as SMNVEV (reference sequence). This CDR3 is CASSLRTSGALISGTQYF. The DNA for the CDR3 is TGTGCCAGCAGTCTACGGACTAGCGGGGCTTTGATAAGTGGTACGCAGTATTTT.